Listed below are T cell receptor beta chains from one sample, sequenced in a study of cytomegalovirus exposure and HLA in healthy donors. Measured with immunoSEQ multiplex PCR; TCRdb has only the in-frame clones, and not every one. Of roughly 230,000 clones listed, around 80% are singletons. The sequenced sample consisted of PBMCs. These TCRs come from a boy aged 5-17 years in good health and CMV-seronegative. Both conserved end residues are part of each CDR3. The D gene is left open where the match is weak. Rows give clone size only sometimes, using once, few, many, or a class for an expanded clone.

.	once	TRBV2	TRBJ2-7	TGTGCCAGCAGTGAGACAGTAACCTCCTACGAGCAGTACTTC	CASSETVTSYEQYF
.	.	TRBV5-1	TRBJ1-3	TGCGCCAGCAGCTCGACTCCGGGGAACTCTGGAAACACCATATATTTT	CASSSTPGNSGNTIYF
TRBD1	.	TRBV5-1	TRBJ2-6	TGCGCCAGCAGCTTGGATTCAGGGGGCGCTGGGGCCAACGTCCTGACTTTC	CASSLDSGGAGANVLTF
TRBD2	.	TRBV4-2	TRBJ2-3	TGTGCCAGCAGCCCAGAAGGTCATAAGCGGGGGAGCACAGATACGCAGTATTTT	CASSPEGHKRGSTDTQYF
.	.	TRBV6-5	TRBJ1-5	TGTGCCAGCAGCGGTCCCAATCAGCCCCAGCATTTT	CASSGPNQPQHF
TRBD1	.	TRBV5-1	TRBJ2-7	TGCGCCAGCAGCTTGGCGTATGGGACAGGGGGCGTCTACGAGCAGTACTTC	CASSLAYGTGGVYEQYF
.	.	TRBV29-1	TRBJ2-3	TGCAGCGTTGAAGACCTCGGGGGGCCCTCAGATACGCAGTATTTT	CSVEDLGGPSDTQYF
.	.	TRBV6-6	TRBJ1-2	TGTGCCAGCAGTACCGCTTTACAGGGCCAGAATGGCTACACCTTC	CASSTALQGQNGYTF
.	few	TRBV19	TRBJ2-1	TGTGCCACCTCCAGGGCCAGCTCCTACAATGAGCAGTTCTTC	CATSRASSYNEQFF
.	once	TRBV27	TRBJ2-7	TGTGCCAGCAGTTTACTTGCAGTGCCCACCACCTACGAGCAGTACTTC	CASSLLAVPTTYEQYF
TRBD2	.	TRBV7-8	TRBJ2-1	TGTGCCAGCAGCACCCGGGAGGGCGGGTACAATGAGCAGTTCTTC	CASSTREGGYNEQFF
.	.	TRBV30	TRBJ2-2	TGTGCCTGGAGTGTACTTGTAGTAGGGGACACCGGGGAGCTGTTTTTT	CAWSVLVVGDTGELFF
.	.	TRBV30	TRBJ2-2	TGTGCCTGGAGTGTACTCGTTATGGGGCGGGGGAACACCGGGGAGCTGTTTTTT	CAWSVLVMGRGNTGELFF
.	.	TRBV2	TRBJ2-7	TGTGCCAGCACCCCCAGGGTCGGATTGAGGCCCTACGAGCAGCACTTC	CASTPRVGLRPYEQHF
TRBD1	once	TRBV10-3	TRBJ1-5	TGTGCCACCGGGGGTGGACAGGGCTATCAGCCCCAGCATTTT	CATGGGQGYQPQHF
.	.	TRBV9	TRBJ2-2	TGTGCCAGCAGCACCCGACTAGCGAACACCGGGGAGCTGTTTTTT	CASSTRLANTGELFF
.	once	TRBV5-1	TRBJ1-2	TGCGCCAGCAGCTTGGGAGGGGGAGGCTACACCTTC	CASSLGGGGYTF
.	.	TRBV10-3	TRBJ2-3	TGTGCCATCAGTGAGTCGAGGCTCGGGATCACAGATACGCAGTATTTT	CAISESRLGITDTQYF
.	.	TRBV5-1	TRBJ1-1	TGCGCCAGCAGCTTATCCAGGGCCCCTGAAGCTTTCTTT	CASSLSRAPEAFF
.	.	TRBV6-5	TRBJ1-2	TGTGCCGCCGCCTCTGTCGGACTAAACTATGGCTACACCTTC	CAAASVGLNYGYTF
.	.	TRBV27	TRBJ1-2	TGTGCCAGCAGTGTCGGAGCTAACTATGGCTACACCTTC	CASSVGANYGYTF
TRBD1	.	TRBV6-5	TRBJ1-2	TGTGCCACCAGAGACAGGGGGGACTATGGCTACACCTTC	CATRDRGDYGYTF
.	.	TRBV7-3	TRBJ2-3	TGTGCCAGCAGCTTTTCGACTTCTAGCACAGATACGCAGTATTTT	CASSFSTSSTDTQYF
.	few	TRBV5-1	TRBJ2-3	TGCGCCAGCAGCTTGGGGACTAATACTGGCACAGATACGCAGTATTTT	CASSLGTNTGTDTQYF
.	once	TRBV11-3	TRBJ2-5	TGTGCCAGCAGCTTAGATGGGGCCACGGAAGAGACCCAGTACTTC	CASSLDGATEETQYF
TRBD1	.	TRBV5-1	TRBJ1-4	TGCGCCAGCAGCTTAGGGACAGGGGGTGTAGTTGAAAAACTGTTTTTT	CASSLGTGGVVEKLFF
.	once	TRBV11-3	TRBJ1-5	TGTGCCAGCAGCCGACAGTCTGGAAATCAGCCCCAGCATTTT	CASSRQSGNQPQHF
TRBD1	.	TRBV4-1	TRBJ2-5	TGCGCCAGCAGTCCTAGTAGACAGGGGGAGACCCAGTACTTC	CASSPSRQGETQYF
.	.	TRBV11-2	TRBJ2-3	TGTGCCAGCAGCCCGGCGTTGGGGAGGCACACAGATACGCAGTATTTT	CASSPALGRHTDTQYF
.	few	TRBV10-3	TRBJ2-7	TGTGCCATCAGTGAATCCTCCCATTCAGCCTACGAGCAGTACTTC	CAISESSHSAYEQYF
TRBD2	.	TRBV6-1	TRBJ2-3	TGTGCCAGCATTTTCCGGGACTACACAGATACGCAGTATTTT	CASIFRDYTDTQYF
TRBD2	.	TRBV6-6	TRBJ2-1	TGTGCCAGCAGTTACGAGCGGGGGAGAAACAATGAGCAGTTCTTC	CASSYERGRNNEQFF
.	.	TRBV30	TRBJ2-1	TGTGCCTGGAGTGTTGCGGGGTCTTCCTACAATGAGCAGTTCTTC	CAWSVAGSSYNEQFF
TRBD1	.	TRBV27	TRBJ2-3	TGTGCCAGCAGTTTATCGGGACAGGGGGTTAAGGGCACAGATACGCAGTATTTT	CASSLSGQGVKGTDTQYF
TRBD1	.	TRBV6-5	TRBJ2-3	TGTGCCAGCACAGCCAGGGGGCAAACAGATACGCAGTATTTT	CASTARGQTDTQYF
TRBD1	.	TRBV4-1	TRBJ1-1	TGCGCCAGCAGCCGACTACAGGGGTCCACTGAAGCTTTCTTT	CASSRLQGSTEAFF
TRBD1	.	TRBV6-5	TRBJ1-1	TGTGCCAGCAGTTACTCGAGACAGGGTAACACTGAAGCTTTCTTT	CASSYSRQGNTEAFF
TRBD2	.	TRBV7-6	TRBJ2-1	TGTGCCAGCAGCTTCTCCGAGCGGGAGCGGTACAATGAGCAGTTCTTC	CASSFSERERYNEQFF
TRBD2	.	TRBV10-3	TRBJ2-7	TGTGCCACCCTAGCGGGAGGGTCTTACGAGCAGTACTTC	CATLAGGSYEQYF
TRBD1	.	TRBV5-5	TRBJ2-1	TGTGCCAGCAGCTTGAGCAGGGGGCGAGCGGGCGATGAGCAGTTCTTC	CASSLSRGRAGDEQFF
TRBD2	.	TRBV27	TRBJ2-2	TGTGCCAGCAGTCCCTGGGGGGGAGGGACGAACACCGGGGAGCTGTTTTTT	CASSPWGGGTNTGELFF
.	.	TRBV9	TRBJ2-3	TGTGCCAGCAGCCCCGGTTATACGCAGTATTTT	CASSPGYTQYF
.	few	TRBV30	TRBJ1-1	TGTGCCTGGAGTGTAGGGGCAGGGCTTTGGGGCACTGAAGCTTTCTTT	CAWSVGAGLWGTEAFF
TRBD1	.	TRBV5-4	TRBJ2-7	TGTGCCAGCAGCGGCCCTCCAGGGGGCCAACCTTACGAGCAGTACTTC	CASSGPPGGQPYEQYF
TRBD2	.	TRBV4-2	TRBJ2-7	TGTGCCAGCAGCCAAGATTGGAGTAAGAGCGGGGGGGCTTACGAGCAGTACTTC	CASSQDWSKSGGAYEQYF
.	.	TRBV19	TRBJ1-1	TGTGCCAGTAGTACTATAGGGGTGAACACTGAAGCTTTCTTT	CASSTIGVNTEAFF
TRBD2	.	TRBV5-1	TRBJ2-1	TGCGCCAGCAGCTTAAGGACTAGCGGGAGGCAAAGTGAGCAGTTCTTC	CASSLRTSGRQSEQFF
.	once	TRBV5-1	TRBJ2-2	TGCGCCAGCCGCAGGGGAGTTAGTGACACCGGGGAGCTGTTTTTT	CASRRGVSDTGELFF
.	.	TRBV30	TRBJ1-2	TGTGCCTGGAGCGGAGAGTACTACCGTATGGGCTACACCTTC	CAWSGEYYRMGYTF
.	.	TRBV18	TRBJ1-3	TGTGCCAGCTCGCGGGGGGCGAACTCTGGAAACACCATATATTTT	CASSRGANSGNTIYF
.	.	TRBV7-7	TRBJ1-4	TGTGCTAGCAGCTTGGGCCTTAATGAAAAACTGTTTTTT	CASSLGLNEKLFF
TRBD1	.	TRBV5-1	TRBJ2-3	TGCGCCAGCAGCTCCGGACAGGGAACTCCGGGGGATACGCAGTATTTT	CASSSGQGTPGDTQYF
.	once	TRBV13	TRBJ1-3	TGTGCCAGCAGCTCCTTCTCTGTCGCGGCCGGGGACACCATATATTTT	CASSSFSVAAGDTIYF
TRBD1	few	TRBV5-6	TRBJ2-3	TGTGCCAGCAGCCTACAGGGGGCGCGGGGAGATACGCAGTATTTT	CASSLQGARGDTQYF
.	few	TRBV30	TRBJ1-2	TGTGCCTGGAGTGAGTTGATTGCTTCGGACTATGGCTACACCTTC	CAWSELIASDYGYTF